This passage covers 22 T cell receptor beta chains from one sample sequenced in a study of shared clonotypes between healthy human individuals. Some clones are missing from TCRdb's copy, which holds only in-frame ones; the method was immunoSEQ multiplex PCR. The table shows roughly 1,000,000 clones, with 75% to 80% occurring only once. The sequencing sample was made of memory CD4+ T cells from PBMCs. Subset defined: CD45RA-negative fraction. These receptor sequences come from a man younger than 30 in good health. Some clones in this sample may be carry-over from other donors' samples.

This CDR3 reads CASGRTVSYNEQFF. CDR3 coding DNA: TGTGCCAGCGGAAGGACCGTCTCCTACAATGAGCAGTTCTTC. The chain combines TRBV6-1 with TRBJ2-1; D call uncertain. Trimming removed 8 bases at V and 0 bases at J, with 11 bases between. CDR1 and CDR2 (germline): MNHNS, SASEGT. This CDR3 is 14 amino acids long.

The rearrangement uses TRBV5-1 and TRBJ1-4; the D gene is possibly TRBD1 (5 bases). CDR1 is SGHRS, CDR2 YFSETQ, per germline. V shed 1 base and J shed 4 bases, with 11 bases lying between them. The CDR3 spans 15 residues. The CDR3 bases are TGCGCCAGCAGCTTGACAGGATCCAATAATGAAAAACTGTTTTTT. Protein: CASSLTGSNNEKLFF.

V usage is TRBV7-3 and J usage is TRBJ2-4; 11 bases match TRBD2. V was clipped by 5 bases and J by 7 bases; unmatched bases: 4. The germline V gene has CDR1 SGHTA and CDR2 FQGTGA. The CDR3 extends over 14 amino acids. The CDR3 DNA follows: TGTGCCAGCAGCCCTACTAGCGGGAGTAACATTCAGTACTTC. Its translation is CASSPTSGSNIQYF.

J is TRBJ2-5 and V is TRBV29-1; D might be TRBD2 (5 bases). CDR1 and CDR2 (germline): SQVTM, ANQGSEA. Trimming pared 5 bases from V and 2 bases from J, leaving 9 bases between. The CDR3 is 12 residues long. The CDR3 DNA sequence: TGCAGCGTTCGACGGGGTCAAGAGACCCAGTACTTC. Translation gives CSVRRGQETQYF.

DNA for the CDR3: TGTGCCAGCAGCCATCCAACTTCGGGATTCGCGGGTAGGTCTGGAAACACCATATATTTT. Translation gives CASSHPTSGFAGRSGNTIYF. The rearrangement links TRBV13 to TRBJ1-3; D is undetermined. The CDR3 runs 20 residues. Germline V gives CDR1 PRHDT, CDR2 FYEKMQ (reference sequence). Between the trimmed V and J ends, which lost 5 bases and 1 base, there was a span of 27 bases.

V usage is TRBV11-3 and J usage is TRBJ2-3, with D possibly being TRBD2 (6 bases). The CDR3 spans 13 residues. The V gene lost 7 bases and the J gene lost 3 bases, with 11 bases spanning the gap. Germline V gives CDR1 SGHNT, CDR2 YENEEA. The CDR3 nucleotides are TGTGCCAGCACCGCGCGGGGAACAGATACGCAGTATTTT. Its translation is CASTARGTDTQYF.

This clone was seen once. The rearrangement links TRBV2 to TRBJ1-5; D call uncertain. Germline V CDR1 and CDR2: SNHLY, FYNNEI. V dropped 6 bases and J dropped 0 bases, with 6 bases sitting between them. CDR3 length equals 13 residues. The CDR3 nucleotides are TGTGCCAGCAGACTGAATAGCAATCAGCCCCAGCATTTT. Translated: CASRLNSNQPQHF. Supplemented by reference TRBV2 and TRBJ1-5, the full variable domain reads EPEVTQTPSHQVTQMGQEVILRCVPISNHLYFYWYRQILGQKVEFLVSFYNNEISEKSEIFDDQFSVERPDGSNFTLKIRSTKLEDSAMYFCASRLNSNQPQHFGDGTRLSIL.

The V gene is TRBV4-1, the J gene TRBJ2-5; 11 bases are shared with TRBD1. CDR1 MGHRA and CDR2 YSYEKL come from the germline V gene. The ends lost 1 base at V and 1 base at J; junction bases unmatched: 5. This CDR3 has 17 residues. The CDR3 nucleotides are TGCGCCAGCAGCCAAGGAGCGGACAGGGGGCCCCAAGAGACCCAGTACTTC. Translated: CASSQGADRGPQETQYF.

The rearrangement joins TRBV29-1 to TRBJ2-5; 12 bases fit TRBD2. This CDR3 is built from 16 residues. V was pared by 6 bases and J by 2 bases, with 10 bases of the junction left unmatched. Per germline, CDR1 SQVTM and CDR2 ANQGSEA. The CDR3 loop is CSVVPGTSGLQETQYF. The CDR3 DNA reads TGCAGCGTCGTTCCCGGGACTAGCGGGTTACAAGAGACCCAGTACTTC.

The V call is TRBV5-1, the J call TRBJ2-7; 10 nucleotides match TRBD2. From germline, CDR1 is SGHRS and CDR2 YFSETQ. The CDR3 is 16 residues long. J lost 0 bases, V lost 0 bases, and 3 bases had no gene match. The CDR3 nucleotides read TGCGCCAGCAGCTTGGACGGACTAGCGGACTCCTACGAGCAGTACTTC. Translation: CASSLDGLADSYEQYF.

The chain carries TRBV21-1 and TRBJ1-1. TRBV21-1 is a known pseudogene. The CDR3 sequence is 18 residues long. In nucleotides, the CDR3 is TGTGCCAGCAGCACTGGGGTATCCCTTTTAAGGGTAGACACTGAAGCTTTCTTT. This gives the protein CASSTGVSLLRVDTEAFF.

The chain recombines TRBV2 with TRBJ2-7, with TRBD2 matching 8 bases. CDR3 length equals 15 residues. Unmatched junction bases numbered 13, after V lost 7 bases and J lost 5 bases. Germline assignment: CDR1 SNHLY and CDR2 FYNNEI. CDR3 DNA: TGTGCCAGCAACCAATGGGGGACTAGAGTAAACGAGCAGTACTTC. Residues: CASNQWGTRVNEQYF.

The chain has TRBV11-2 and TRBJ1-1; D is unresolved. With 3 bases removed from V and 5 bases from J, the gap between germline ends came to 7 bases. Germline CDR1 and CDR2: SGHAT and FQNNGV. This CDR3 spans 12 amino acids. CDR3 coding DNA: TGTGCCAGCAGCTTTAGCAGGACTGAAGCTTTCTTT. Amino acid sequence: CASSFSRTEAFF.

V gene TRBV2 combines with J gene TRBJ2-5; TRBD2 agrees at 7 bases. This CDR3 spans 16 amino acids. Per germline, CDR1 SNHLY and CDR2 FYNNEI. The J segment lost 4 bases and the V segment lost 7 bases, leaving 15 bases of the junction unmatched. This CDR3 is CASIAGRAGIVETQYF. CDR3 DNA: TGTGCCAGCATTGCAGGGAGGGCCGGGATCGTAGAGACCCAGTACTTC.

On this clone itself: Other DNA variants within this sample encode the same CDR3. CDR3: CASSVDVNYGYTF. The CDR3, as DNA: TGTGCCAGCAGCGTAGATGTAAACTATGGCTACACCTTC. The chain carries TRBV9 and TRBJ1-2; no definite D call. CDR1 SGDLS and CDR2 YYNGEE come from the germline V gene. Trimming took off 0 bases at V and 2 bases at J, with 5 bases between the two ends. The CDR3 loop spans 13 amino acids.

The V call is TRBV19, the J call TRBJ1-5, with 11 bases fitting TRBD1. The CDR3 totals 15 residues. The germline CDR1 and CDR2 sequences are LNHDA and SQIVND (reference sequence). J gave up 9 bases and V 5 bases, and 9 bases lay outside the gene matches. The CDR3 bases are TGTGCCAGTAGTTCGGACAGGGGGCGCCTAGGGCCCCAGCATTTT. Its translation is CASSSDRGRLGPQHF.

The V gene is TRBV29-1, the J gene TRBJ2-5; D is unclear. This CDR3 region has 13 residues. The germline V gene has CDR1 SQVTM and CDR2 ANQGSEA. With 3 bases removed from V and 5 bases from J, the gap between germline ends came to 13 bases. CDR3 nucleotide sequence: TGCAGCGTTGAGGGTGGCGGCAGGGAGACCCAGTACTTC. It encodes CSVEGGGRETQYF. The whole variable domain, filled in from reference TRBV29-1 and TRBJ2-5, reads SAVISQKPSRDICQRGTSLTIQCQVDSQVTMMFWYRQQPGQSLTLIATANQGSEATYESGFVIDKFPISRPNLTFSTLTVSNMSPEDSSIYLCSVEGGGRETQYFGPGTRLLVL.

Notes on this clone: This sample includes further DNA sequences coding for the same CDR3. CDR3 region: CASSPGTASYEQYF. In DNA, the CDR3 is TGTGCCAGCTCACCAGGGACCGCTTCATACGAGCAGTACTTC. The V gene is TRBV18, the J gene TRBJ2-7; D may match TRBD1 or TRBD2 (5 bases each). CDR3 length: 14 amino acids. Germline V lookup: CDR1 KGHSH, CDR2 LQKENI. V lost 2 bases, J lost 4 bases, and 12 bases lay in between.

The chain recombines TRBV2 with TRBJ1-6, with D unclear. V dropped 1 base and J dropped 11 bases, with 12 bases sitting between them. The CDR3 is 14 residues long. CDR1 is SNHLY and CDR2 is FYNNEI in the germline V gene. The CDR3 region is CASSEVAVEAPLHF. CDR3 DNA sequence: TGTGCCAGCAGTGAAGTCGCCGTAGAGGCACCCCTCCACTTT.

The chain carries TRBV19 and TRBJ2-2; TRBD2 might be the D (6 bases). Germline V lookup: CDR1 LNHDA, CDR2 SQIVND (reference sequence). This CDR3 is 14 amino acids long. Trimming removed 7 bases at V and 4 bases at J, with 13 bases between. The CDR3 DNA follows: TGTGCCAGTACTAGGGCTAGCGTCACCGGGGAGCTGTTTTTT. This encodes CASTRASVTGELFF. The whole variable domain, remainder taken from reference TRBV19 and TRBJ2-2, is DGGITQSPKYLFRKEGQNVTLSCEQNLNHDAMYWYRQDPGQGLRLIYYSQIVNDFQKGDIAEGYSVSREKKESFPLTVTSAQKNPTAFYLCASTRASVTGELFFGEGSRLTVL.

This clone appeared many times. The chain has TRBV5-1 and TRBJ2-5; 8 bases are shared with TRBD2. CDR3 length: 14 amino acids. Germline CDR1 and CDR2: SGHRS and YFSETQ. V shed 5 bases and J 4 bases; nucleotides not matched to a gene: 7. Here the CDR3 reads CASSRWAGGETQYF. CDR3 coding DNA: TGCGCCAGCAGTCGTTGGGCGGGAGGAGAGACCCAGTACTTC.

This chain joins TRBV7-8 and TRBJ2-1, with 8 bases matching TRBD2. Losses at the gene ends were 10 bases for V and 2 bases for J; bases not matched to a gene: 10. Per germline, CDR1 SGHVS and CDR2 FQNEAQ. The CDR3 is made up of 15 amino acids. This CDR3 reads CAITNGRGPYNEQFF. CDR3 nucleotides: TGTGCCATTACAAACGGGAGGGGCCCCTACAATGAGCAGTTCTTC.